This T cell receptor beta chain was recorded in a study of T-cell memory formation after mild COVID-19. Via MiXCR, TCRdb re-called the 5' RACE reads, giving one row per CDR3 protein. Seen here are about 290,000 distinct CDR3 sequences, 15% to 20% observed once, and the top ten hold around a fifth. This CDR3 spans 15 amino acids. Germline-derived CDR1 and CDR2 are SGDLS and YYNGEE. V lost 4 bases and J 0 bases, leaving 11 bases between the germline ends. The rearrangement uses TRBV9 and TRBJ1-3, with D unclear. Sequenced sample: PBMCs or a T cell subset sorted from them (not recorded which). The receptor comes from a man in his late teens or twenties who had mild COVID-19 (a few samples of this study predate the infection). Cell type and time point are not known. The CDR3 DNA follows: TGTGCCAGCAGCCCCCACCCCAACTCTGGAAACACCATATATTTT. Its protein product is CASSPHPNSGNTIYF. Filled out from reference TRBV9 and TRBJ1-3, the complete variable domain reads DSGVTQTPKHLITATGQRVTLRCSPRSGDLSVYWYQQSLDQGLQFLIQYYNGEERAKGNILERFSAQQFPDLHSELNLSSLELGDSALYFCASSPHPNSGNTIYFGEGSWLTVV.